This T cell receptor beta chain was retrieved from a study of regulatory dendritic cells for organ transplantation. Regarding the study as a whole: Memory CD8+ T cells were the most oligoclonal; naive cells were highly diverse.

This clone came up once. Its matching antigen is unknown. Allogeneic regulatory or mature dendritic cells were co-cultured for under six days with CFSE-labeled sorted T cells at 1:10. Germline CDR1 is SNHLY and CDR2 is FYNNEI. Trimming left V 6 bases short and J 0 bases short, with 8 bases between. CDR3 length: 14 amino acids. Libraries were prepared by immunoSEQ multiplex PCR; TCRdb keeps only in-frame clonotypes and omits some of them. The table has roughly 9,300 clones, less than 70% seen once. This receptor was identified in a human donor in good health. Sequencing used naive CD4+ T cells from blood cultured with dendritic cells. The subset here: CD45RA+ naive T cells. This chain connects TRBV2 to TRBJ2-2, with D maybe TRBD1 (5 bases). CDR3 nucleotides: TGTGCCAGCAGACAGGAAACGAACACCGGGGAGCTGTTTTTT. Its protein is CASRQETNTGELFF.